These 24 T cell receptor beta chains share one sample of origin, sequenced in a study of blood T cell repertoires in COVID-19. Using immunoSEQ multiplex PCR, the repertoire was profiled, and TCRdb retains in-frame clones only, with some absent. This sample has around 130,000 clones, with approximately 83% found just once. Input material: peripheral blood. The receptors come from a woman between 65 and 79 years old with acute or convalescent COVID-19.

A few counts support this clone. This chain links TRBV11-3 with TRBJ1-3, with 9 bases that match TRBD1. V was pared by 7 bases and J by 3 bases, with 4 bases of the junction left unmatched. Looked up from germline, CDR1 is SGHNT and CDR2 is YENEEA. The CDR3 totals 14 residues. The CDR3 spells CASNTDRGGNTIYF. In DNA, the CDR3 is TGTGCCAGCAACACGGACAGGGGTGGAAACACCATATATTTT.

J is TRBJ2-6 and V is TRBV5-4, with TRBD2 matching over 12 bases. Germline V CDR1 and CDR2: SGHNT, YYREEE (reference sequence). Trimming cost V 0 bases and J 3 bases; bases outside gene matches: 4. The CDR3 is made up of 18 amino acids. The CDR3 loop is CASSLGTSGVVGANVLTF. CDR3 nucleotide sequence: TGTGCCAGCAGCTTGGGGACTAGCGGGGTGGTTGGGGCCAACGTCCTGACTTTC. The full variable domain, its missing parts supplied by reference TRBV5-4 and TRBJ2-6, is ETGVTQSPTHLIKTRGQQVTLRCSSQSGHNTVSWYQQALGQGPQFIFQYYREEENGRGNFPPRFSGLQFPNYSSELNVNALELDDSALYLCASSLGTSGVVGANVLTFGAGSRLTVL.

The V gene is TRBV19, the J gene TRBJ1-5; D is possibly TRBD1 (6 bases). Germline V gene sequence: CDR1 LNHDA, CDR2 SQIVND (reference sequence). The V end was cut by 3 bases, the J end by 4 bases, with 13 bases between. The CDR3 consists of 15 residues. CDR3 in DNA: TGTGCCAGTAGTATGTTCGGACAGTCGAATCAGCCCCAGCATTTT. Its translation is CASSMFGQSNQPQHF.

This chain uses TRBV7-3 with TRBJ2-1, with TRBD2 matching over 9 bases. The germline CDR1 and CDR2 sequences are SGHTA and FQGTGA. There are 15 residues in the CDR3. J was trimmed by 10 bases and V by 1 base; bases with no gene match: 8. The CDR3 nucleotides are TGTGCCAGCAGCTTAAGGACTAGCGCCGGGGCAGAGCAGTTCTTC. Translating it yields CASSLRTSAGAEQFF.

The chain's CDR3 is CASSPGTEETQYF. CDR3 bases: TGTGCCAGCAGCCCCGGGACAGAAGAGACCCAGTACTTC. The rearrangement links TRBV5-6 to TRBJ2-5, with TRBD1 matching 7 bases. CDR1 is SGHDT, CDR2 YYEEEE, per germline. The trim removed 4 bases at V and 3 bases at J, leaving 3 bases unmatched. The CDR3 consists of 13 residues. The complete variable domain, with remaining parts taken from reference TRBV5-6 and TRBJ2-5, reads DAGVTQSPTHLIKTRGQQVTLRCSPKSGHDTVSWYQQALGQGPQFIFQYYEEEERQRGNFPDRFSGHQFPNYSSELNVNALLLGDSALYLCASSPGTEETQYFGPGTRLLVL.

In DNA form, the CDR3 reads TGTGCCAGCAGCTTAGCCAGGGACTATGGCTACACCTTC. Amino acid sequence: CASSLARDYGYTF. This chain connects TRBV7-2 to TRBJ1-2, with TRBD1 as a possible D gene (5 bases). Germline lookup yields CDR1 SGHTA and CDR2 FQGNSA. This CDR3 region has 13 residues. V lost 0 bases, J lost 3 bases, and 5 bases lay in between. The full variable domain, with the rest looked up from reference TRBV7-2 and TRBJ1-2, is GAGVSQSPSNKVTEKGKDVELRCDPISGHTALYWYRQSLGQGLEFLIYFQGNSAPDKSGLPSDRFSAERTGGSVSTLTIQRTQQEDSAVYLCASSLARDYGYTFGSGTRLTVV.

The J gene is TRBJ2-1, the V gene TRBV6-2 or TRBV6-3; 13 nucleotides line up with TRBD2. CDR1 MNHEY and CDR2 SVGEGT come from the germline V gene. The CDR3 has 15 amino acids. V trimming: 5 bases; J trimming: 9 bases; junction bases outside the gene matches: 7. The CDR3 sequence: CASSATSGGASEQFF. The CDR3 region has the DNA TGTGCCAGCAGTGCCACTAGCGGGGGGGCTAGTGAGCAGTTCTTC.

The rearrangement uses TRBV4-3 and TRBJ2-3; D might be TRBD1 (5 bases). CDR1 LGHNA and CDR2 YSLEER come from the germline V gene. The V end was cut by 1 base, the J end by 3 bases, with 14 bases between. The CDR3 totals 16 residues. CDR3 sequence: CASSQVQGMMTDTQYF. The CDR3 DNA reads as TGCGCCAGCAGCCAAGTGCAGGGAATGATGACAGATACGCAGTATTTT.

The chain joins TRBV5-1 to TRBJ2-5; 13 bases align to TRBD2. Germline loops: CDR1 SGHRS, CDR2 YFSETQ. The CDR3 extends over 18 amino acids. The V segment lost 3 bases and the J segment 0 bases; nucleotides outside the gene matches: 8. The CDR3 DNA is TGCGCCAGCAGCTACGGGACTAGCGGGGCCCCGTACCAAGAGACCCAGTACTTC. This sequence encodes CASSYGTSGAPYQETQYF.

This chain connects TRBV5-8 to TRBJ1-5; D gene uncertain. Per the germline V gene, CDR1 is SGHTS and CDR2 is YDEGEE. The CDR3 is 14 amino acids. V shed 0 bases and J shed 5 bases, with 9 bases lying between them. CDR3: CASSLGARHQPQHF. In DNA, the CDR3 is TGTGCCAGCAGCTTGGGTGCCAGGCATCAGCCCCAGCATTTT.

V is TRBV12-3 or TRBV12-4 and J is TRBJ2-1; 7 bases map to TRBD1. This CDR3 comprises 12 residues. The J segment lost 6 bases and the V segment lost 5 bases, leaving 1 base of the junction unmatched. The CDR3 sequence: CASSRDSNEQFF. For the CDR3, the DNA is TGTGCCAGCAGTCGGGACAGCAATGAGCAGTTCTTC.

The chain carries TRBV28 and TRBJ2-7, with 7 positions matching TRBD1. Germline V gene sequence: CDR1 MDHEN, CDR2 SYDVKM. The CDR3 consists of 14 residues. V lost 7 bases, J lost 1 base, and 7 bases stayed unmatched. The CDR3 is CASNSGTDSYEQYV. The CDR3 region has the DNA TGTGCCAGCAACTCCGGGACAGATTCCTACGAGCAGTACGTC.

The chain couples TRBV7-9 to TRBJ1-2, with a weak D call TRBD1 (5 bases). With 5 bases removed from V and 0 bases from J, the gap between germline ends came to 10 bases. Germline assignment: CDR1 SEHNR and CDR2 FQNEAQ (reference sequence). The CDR3 loop spans 14 amino acids. The CDR3 DNA follows: TGTGCCAGCAGCCCGGACACAACTAACTATGGCTACACCTTC. Translating gives CASSPDTTNYGYTF.

The CDR3 DNA reads TGTGCCAGCAGCTTCGGCCAGGGAAATCAGCCCCAGCATTTT. Residues: CASSFGQGNQPQHF. The chain links TRBV7-9 to TRBJ1-5, with a possible D match to TRBD1 (5 bases). The CDR3 is 14 amino acids. The germline V gene has CDR1 SEHNR and CDR2 FQNEAQ (reference sequence). The germline V and J ends were trimmed by 3 bases and 4 bases, with 10 bases remaining between them.

This clone was seen a single time. The rearrangement joins TRBV2 to TRBJ1-1; D gene unclear. There are 12 residues in the CDR3. Germline V CDR1 and CDR2: SNHLY, FYNNEI. Trimming pared 6 bases from V and 1 base from J, leaving 6 bases between. The CDR3 sequence is CASRRENTEAFF. CDR3 sequence (DNA): TGTGCCAGCAGGCGGGAGAACACTGAAGCTTTCTTT.

The gene calls are TRBV18 and TRBJ2-5; D may be TRBD1 (5 bases). V was clipped by 6 bases and J by 4 bases, with 15 bases between them. The length of the CDR3 is 14 residues. Germline CDR1 reads KGHSH; CDR2 reads LQKENI. The CDR3 coding sequence is TGTGCCAGCTCCCCCAGACAGCAGACAGAGACCCAGTACTTC. This gives the protein CASSPRQQTETQYF.

The V and J genes are TRBV7-9 and TRBJ2-1, with TRBD2 identical over 7 bases. This CDR3 region has 15 residues. J gave up 4 bases and V 2 bases, and 5 bases lay outside the gene matches. Germline CDR1 is SEHNR and CDR2 is FQNEAQ (reference sequence). The CDR3 spells CASSLRRGGYNEQFF. CDR3 DNA sequence: TGTGCCAGCAGCTTACGACGGGGAGGGTACAATGAGCAGTTCTTC.

This chain connects TRBV18 to TRBJ2-3, with 9 bases that match TRBD2. The junction had 6 bases not matched to a gene; V was cut back by 3 bases and J by 2 bases. The CDR3 is 16 residues long. CDR1 is KGHSH, CDR2 LQKENI, per germline. The CDR3 coding sequence is TGTGCCAGCTCACCCCCGACTAGCGGATACACAGATACGCAGTATTTT. Its translation: CASSPPTSGYTDTQYF.

The V call is TRBV5-4, the J call TRBJ1-1; 9 bases agree with TRBD1. This CDR3 spans 13 amino acids. CDR1 and CDR2 (germline): SGHNT, YYREEE (reference sequence). Losses at the gene ends were 4 bases for V and 3 bases for J; bases not matched to a gene: 1. The CDR3 DNA reads as TGTGCCAGCAGCCGGACAGGGGACACTGAAGCTTTCTTT. This encodes CASSRTGDTEAFF. The full variable domain, rest sourced from reference TRBV5-4 and TRBJ1-1, is ETGVTQSPTHLIKTRGQQVTLRCSSQSGHNTVSWYQQALGQGPQFIFQYYREEENGRGNFPPRFSGLQFPNYSSELNVNALELDDSALYLCASSRTGDTEAFFGQGTRLTVV.

The rearrangement uses TRBV15 and TRBJ2-7; no firm D call. V lost 0 bases and J lost 1, with 7 bases in between. CDR1 is LNHNV, CDR2 YYDKDF, per germline (reference sequence). The CDR3 has 14 residues. CDR3 bases: TGTGCCACCAGCAGAGATCCCTTATCCTACGAGCAGTACGTC. Translated: CATSRDPLSYEQYV.

The chain couples TRBV5-4 to TRBJ1-2, with 8 bases that match TRBD1. Per the germline V gene, CDR1 is SGHNT and CDR2 is YYREEE (reference sequence). After removal of 4 bases from V and 5 bases from J, the junction contained 10 bases not matched to a gene. The CDR3 is 15 residues long. The CDR3 nucleotides are TGTGCCAGCAGCCGCCCCCAGGGGGCAGGGTATGGCTACACCTTC. It yields the protein CASSRPQGAGYGYTF.

The chain joins TRBV3-1 (or the pseudogene TRBV3-2) to TRBJ1-4, with TRBD1 matching 10 bases. From germline, CDR1 is LGHDT and CDR2 YNNKEL (reference sequence). After removal of 4 bases from V and 4 bases from J, the junction contained 15 bases not matched to a gene. The CDR3 runs 19 residues. The CDR3 sequence is CASSPKGRDRGRVNEKLFF. As DNA, the CDR3 is TGTGCCAGCAGCCCCAAGGGCCGGGACAGGGGACGAGTTAATGAAAAACTGTTTTTT.

The gene calls are TRBV14 and TRBJ1-1; D unclear. V was trimmed by 5 bases and J by 0 bases, leaving 13 bases between them. CDR3 length equals 15 residues. The germline V gene has CDR1 SGHDN and CDR2 FVKESK. CDR3 sequence reads: CASSDQQLLNTEAFF. The CDR3 coding sequence is TGTGCCAGCAGCGACCAACAACTACTGAACACTGAAGCTTTCTTT.

This clone has a single count. The CDR3 loop reads CASSRGDYMNTEAFF. The CDR3 nucleotides are TGTGCCAGCAGCCGAGGTGACTACATGAACACTGAAGCTTTCTTT. This chain uses TRBV27 with TRBJ1-1; D gene uncertain. The CDR3 runs 15 residues. Germline V lookup: CDR1 MNHEY, CDR2 SMNVEV (reference sequence). V lost 6 bases and J lost 0, with 14 bases in between.